These 28 T cell receptor beta chains were sequenced from one sample in a study of TIL therapy for anti-PD-1-resistant metastatic lung cancer. The libraries were made with immunoSEQ v3. Method: immunoSEQ multiplex PCR; TCRdb's copy keeps in-frame clones and lacks some. Among 50,000 to 70,000 clones listed, 55% to 70% were seen once. Indicated time point: pre-treatment sample, taken before nivolumab and TIL therapy. Sample: blood, taken at baseline. The source is a person aged 25 to 85 with non-small cell lung cancer.

The chain is built from TRBV10-3 and TRBJ2-1; 9 bases agree with TRBD1. Germline assignment: CDR1 ENHRY and CDR2 SYGVKD. CDR3 length: 13 residues. V lost 9 bases, J lost 5 bases, and 5 bases stayed unmatched. The CDR3: CAIRTGDDNEQFF. DNA for the CDR3: TGTGCCATTCGGACAGGGGATGACAATGAGCAGTTCTTC.

This chain uses TRBV10-3 with TRBJ1-2; 9 bases are a match to TRBD1. Germline CDR1 is ENHRY and CDR2 is SYGVKD. The CDR3 runs 15 residues. V shed 8 bases and J 2 bases; nucleotides not matched to a gene: 9. The CDR3 coding sequence is TGTGCCATCGAGAGTCCGGGACAGGGCAACTATGGCTACACCTTC. It codes for CAIESPGQGNYGYTF.

The chain combines TRBV7-2 with TRBJ2-2; 11 nucleotides line up with TRBD1. V lost 1 base to trimming and J lost 5 bases; unmatched junction nucleotides: 3. The CDR3 is 16 residues long. Germline assignment: CDR1 SGHTA and CDR2 FQGNSA. The CDR3 nucleotides read TGTGCCAGCAGCTTAGTCGGGACAGGGGGAACCGGGGAGCTGTTTTTT. It yields the protein CASSLVGTGGTGELFF.

V is TRBV19 and J is TRBJ1-2; D perhaps matches TRBD1 (5 bases). This CDR3 spans 15 amino acids. With 6 bases removed from V and 6 bases from J, the gap between germline ends came to 20 bases. The V gene's germline CDR1 is LNHDA and CDR2 SQIVND (reference sequence). The CDR3 spells CASSGGMYSVNGYTF. The DNA of the CDR3 is TGTGCCAGTAGCGGGGGGATGTACAGCGTGAATGGCTACACCTTC.

The CDR3 DNA sequence: TGTGCCAGCAGCTCTTACCCCCGTAGTGATACGCAGTATTTT. Translating it yields CASSSYPRSDTQYF. The chain joins TRBV9 to TRBJ2-3; no reliable D call. CDR3 length: 14 amino acids. The germline V and J ends were trimmed by 4 bases and 6 bases, with 15 bases remaining between them. From germline, CDR1 is SGDLS and CDR2 YYNGEE. Full variable domain (missing parts from reference TRBV9 and TRBJ2-3): DSGVTQTPKHLITATGQRVTLRCSPRSGDLSVYWYQQSLDQGLQFLIQYYNGEERAKGNILERFSAQQFPDLHSELNLSSLELGDSALYFCASSSYPRSDTQYFGPGTRLTVL.

V usage is TRBV7-2 and J usage is TRBJ1-5; tentatively, D is TRBD1 (5 bases). V was trimmed by 5 bases and J by 4 bases, leaving 15 bases between them. The CDR3 runs 15 residues. From germline, CDR1 is SGHTA and CDR2 FQGNSA. In nucleotides, the CDR3 is TGTGCCAGCAGCCTCACGGGGGGAGCAAATCAGCCCCAGCATTTT. Its protein product is CASSLTGGANQPQHF.

V gene TRBV11-2 combines with J gene TRBJ1-6; unclear D gene. The CDR3 covers 13 residues. Trimming stripped 4 bases from V and 0 bases from J, with 1 base between. Germline V CDR1 and CDR2: SGHAT, FQNNGV. The CDR3 region is CASSSSYNSPLHF. Here the CDR3 DNA reads TGTGCCAGCAGCTCCTCCTATAATTCACCCCTCCACTTT.

This clone was seen a single time. This chain links TRBV7-9 with TRBJ1-4; perhaps TRBD1 as D (6 bases). The CDR3 is made up of 14 amino acids. Germline V gene data show CDR1 as SEHNR and CDR2 as FQNEAQ (reference sequence). Trimming removed 5 bases at V and 3 bases at J, with 10 bases between. The CDR3 sequence is CASSLQGPNEKLFF. The CDR3 region has the DNA TGTGCCAGCAGCCTACAGGGCCCTAATGAAAAACTGTTTTTT.

The chain employs TRBV6-6 and TRBJ1-1; D is uncertain. The V end was cut by 1 base, the J end by 4 bases, with 10 bases between. The CDR3 covers 14 residues. CDR1 is MNHNY, CDR2 SVGAGI, per germline (reference sequence). The CDR3 sequence is CASSYWDMSTEAFF. CDR3 coding DNA: TGTGCCAGCAGTTACTGGGATATGAGCACTGAAGCTTTCTTT.

The V and J genes are TRBV19 and TRBJ2-1; D is unresolved. Germline CDR1 LNHDA, CDR2 SQIVND (reference sequence). Trimming stripped 5 bases from V and 8 bases from J, with 16 bases between. The CDR3 spans 14 residues. The CDR3 reads CASSPDWARDEQFF. For the CDR3, the DNA is TGTGCCAGTAGTCCCGACTGGGCTCGGGATGAGCAGTTCTTC.

The rearrangement uses TRBV30 and TRBJ2-4; D gene uncertain. V lost 2 bases and J 0 bases, leaving 5 bases between the germline ends. This CDR3 comprises 13 residues. Germline CDR1 reads GTSNPN; CDR2 reads SVGIG (reference sequence). CDR3 DNA: TGTGCCTGGAGTCTGGGAGCCAAAAACATTCAGTACTTC. It codes for CAWSLGAKNIQYF.

V and J are TRBV11-2 and TRBJ2-2; tentatively, D is TRBD1 (6 bases). This CDR3 region has 17 residues. CDR1 and CDR2 (germline): SGHAT, FQNNGV. Trimming removed 5 bases at V and 6 bases at J, with 22 bases between. CDR3 residues: CASSPQVGAGWAGELFF. The CDR3 bases are TGTGCCAGCAGCCCCCAGGTGGGGGCAGGGTGGGCCGGGGAGCTGTTTTTT.

This rearrangement joins TRBV7-9 to TRBJ2-1; the match to TRBD2 covers 8 bases. Germline values: CDR1 SEHNR, CDR2 FQNEAQ (reference sequence). J was trimmed by 2 bases and V by 6 bases; bases with no gene match: 9. The CDR3 is 16 amino acids. The CDR3 DNA is TGTGCCAGCAGGGGAGGGCGGGAGGCCACCTACAATGAGCAGTTCTTC. Protein sequence: CASRGGREATYNEQFF.

Only a few counts were recorded for this clone. This sequence joins TRBV5-1 and TRBJ2-1; the match to TRBD2 covers 11 bases. Germline-derived CDR1 and CDR2 are SGHRS and YFSETQ. This CDR3 has 14 amino acids. Losses at the gene ends were 4 bases for V and 7 bases for J; bases not matched to a gene: 4. CDR3 protein: CASSETSGDNEQFF. For the CDR3, the DNA is TGCGCCAGCAGCGAGACTAGCGGGGATAATGAGCAGTTCTTC.

The count of this clone is one. The chain joins TRBV30 to TRBJ2-2, with unresolved D. The CDR3 consists of 16 residues. The V gene lost 3 bases and the J gene lost 1 base, with 15 bases spanning the gap. Germline V CDR1 and CDR2: GTSNPN, SVGIG (reference sequence). CDR3 sequence (DNA): TGTGCCTGGAGGCCCGGTTGGCACTTGAACACCGGGGAGCTGTTTTTT. Its protein product is CAWRPGWHLNTGELFF. Looking up the rest from reference TRBV30 and TRBJ2-2 gives the full variable domain: SQTIHQWPATLVQPVGSPLSLECTVEGTSNPNLYWYRQAAGRGLQLLFYSVGIGQISSEVPQNLSASRPQDRQFILSSKKLLLSDSGFYLCAWRPGWHLNTGELFFGEGSRLTVL.

Concerning this clone itself: Relative to the germline gene, one junction end is altered; a read error may explain this. The rearrangement uses TRBV6-1 and TRBJ2-1, with 8 positions matching TRBD2. This CDR3 is 15 amino acids long. Germline V gene sequence: CDR1 MNHNS, CDR2 SASEGT. The CDR3 loop reads CASSQAGVLGNEQFF. The CDR3 DNA is TGTGCCAGCAGTCAAGCGGGAGTTCTGGGAAATGAGCAGTTCTTC.

The chain recombines TRBV5-6 with TRBJ2-5, with D perhaps TRBD2 (7 bases). Per the germline V gene, CDR1 is SGHDT and CDR2 is YYEEEE. Trimming left V 7 bases short and J 2 bases short, with 30 bases between. CDR3 length: 19 amino acids. In nucleotides, the CDR3 is TGTGCCAGCGAGTGGAGCGGGGTAGAGGGGGGAGACCAACAAGAGACCCAGTACTTC. Residues: CASEWSGVEGGDQQETQYF.

This clone was observed a single time. The rearrangement links TRBV15 to TRBJ1-5; the D gene is possibly TRBD1 (5 bases). This CDR3 spans 14 amino acids. V was clipped by 1 base and J by 5 bases, with 9 bases between them. Germline lookup yields CDR1 LNHNV and CDR2 YYDKDF (reference sequence). Here the CDR3 reads CATSRGQFDQPQHF. The DNA of the CDR3 is TGTGCCACCAGCAGAGGACAGTTCGATCAGCCCCAGCATTTT.

The V and J genes are TRBV6-1 and TRBJ2-1; TRBD1 matches 10 bases. J was trimmed by 6 bases and V by 7 bases; bases with no gene match: 6. In germline, CDR1 is MNHNS, CDR2 SASEGT. The CDR3 covers 14 residues. CDR3 loop: CASITDRGRNEQFF. The CDR3 DNA sequence: TGTGCCAGCATAACCGACAGGGGGCGCAATGAGCAGTTCTTC.

The chain combines TRBV18 with TRBJ1-2; 9 nucleotides agree with TRBD1. The V segment lost 3 bases and the J segment 13 bases; nucleotides outside the gene matches: 3. Germline values: CDR1 KGHSH, CDR2 LQKENI. The CDR3 spans 11 residues. The CDR3 region is CASSPTGGPTF. Here the CDR3 DNA reads TGTGCCAGCTCACCCACAGGGGGCCCCACCTTC.

This clone has only a few counts. The V and J genes are TRBV11-3 and TRBJ2-7; TRBD2 agrees at 8 bases. CDR1 and CDR2 from the germline V gene are SGHNT and YENEEA. The CDR3 length is 15 residues. J gave up 4 bases and V 1 base, and 6 bases lay outside the gene matches. Here the CDR3 DNA reads TGTGCCAGCAGCTTAGCACCGGGAGGGCAATACGAGCAGTACTTC. Its protein product is CASSLAPGGQYEQYF.

This sequence joins TRBV27 and TRBJ2-2; a possible D gene is TRBD2 (6 bases). From germline, CDR1 is MNHEY and CDR2 SMNVEV (reference sequence). The V and J ends lost 1 base and 1 base respectively, with 13 bases between them. This CDR3 contains 17 residues. The CDR3 DNA is TGTGCCAGCAGTTTATACGTAGCCGGGGGGAACACCGGGGAGCTGTTTTTT. It specifies CASSLYVAGGNTGELFF.

V usage is TRBV5-1 and J usage is TRBJ2-7; D possibly corresponds to TRBD1 (6 bases). The CDR3 length is 14 residues. The germline gives CDR1 SGHRS, CDR2 YFSETQ. Between the trimmed V and J ends, which lost 1 base and 7 bases, there was a span of 15 bases. CDR3: CASSLLATGREQYF. As DNA, the CDR3 is TGCGCCAGCAGCTTGCTTGCGACAGGACGGGAGCAGTACTTC. The full variable domain, its missing parts supplied by reference TRBV5-1 and TRBJ2-7, is KAGVTQTPRYLIKTRGQQVTLSCSPISGHRSVSWYQQTPGQGLQFLFEYFSETQRNKGNFPGRFSGRQFSNSRSEMNVSTLELGDSALYLCASSLLATGREQYFGPGTRLTVT.

This clone was detected only a few times. The CDR3 coding sequence is TGTGCCACCAGCAGTTCGGGGTTTTCCAATCAGCCCCAGCATTTT. This translates into CATSSSGFSNQPQHF. The rearrangement uses TRBV15 and TRBJ1-5; no reliable D call. Germline V lookup: CDR1 LNHNV, CDR2 YYDKDF (reference sequence). The CDR3 has 15 amino acids. The V gene lost 3 bases and the J gene lost 3 bases, with 12 bases spanning the gap.

J is TRBJ1-1 and V is TRBV7-9; no clear D gene. The CDR3 extends over 12 amino acids. Germline V gives CDR1 SEHNR, CDR2 FQNEAQ (reference sequence). Deletions cut 3 bases from V and 3 bases from J, with 5 bases between. As DNA, the CDR3 is TGTGCCAGCAGCTTGATGGACACTGAAGCTTTCTTT. Amino acids: CASSLMDTEAFF.

The chain's CDR3 is CASSHNRGRADTQYF. The CDR3 coding sequence is TGTGCCAGCAGTCACAACAGGGGCAGGGCAGATACGCAGTATTTT. The genes are TRBV11-2 and TRBJ2-3; the match to TRBD1 covers 7 bases. Losses at the gene ends were 6 bases for V and 4 bases for J; bases not matched to a gene: 10. Germline V gene data show CDR1 as SGHAT and CDR2 as FQNNGV. There are 15 residues in the CDR3.

This chain links TRBV5-4 with TRBJ2-5; tentative D call: TRBD1 (7 bases). CDR3 length: 16 residues. Looked up from germline, CDR1 is SGHNT and CDR2 is YYREEE (reference sequence). Trimming cost V 9 bases and J 1 base, with 22 bases left between them. CDR3 DNA sequence: TGTGCCACCAGGCAGGGGGGAGTAGGGACCCAAGAGACCCAGTACTTC. This translates into CATRQGGVGTQETQYF.

The J gene is TRBJ2-3, the V gene TRBV29-1; 11 bases line up with TRBD2. This CDR3 comprises 17 residues. The germline V gene encodes CDR1 SQVTM and CDR2 ANQGSEA. V lost 4 bases, J lost 2 bases, and 11 bases stayed unmatched. The CDR3 here is CSVGSGLAAEYTDTQYF. The CDR3 nucleotides are TGCAGCGTTGGATCGGGACTAGCGGCAGAGTACACAGATACGCAGTATTTT.